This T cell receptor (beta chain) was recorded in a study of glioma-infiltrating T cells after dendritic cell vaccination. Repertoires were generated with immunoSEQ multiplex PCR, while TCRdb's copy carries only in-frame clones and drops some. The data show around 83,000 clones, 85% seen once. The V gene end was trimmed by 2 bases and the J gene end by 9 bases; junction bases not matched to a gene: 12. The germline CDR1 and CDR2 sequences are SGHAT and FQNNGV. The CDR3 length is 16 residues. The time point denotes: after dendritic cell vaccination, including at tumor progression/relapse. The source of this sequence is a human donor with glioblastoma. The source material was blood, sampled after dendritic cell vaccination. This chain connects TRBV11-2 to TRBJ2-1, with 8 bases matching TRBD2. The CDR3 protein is CASSLSGGLAGTEQFF. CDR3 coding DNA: TGTGCCAGCAGCTTAAGTGGCGGACTAGCCGGGACTGAGCAGTTCTTC.